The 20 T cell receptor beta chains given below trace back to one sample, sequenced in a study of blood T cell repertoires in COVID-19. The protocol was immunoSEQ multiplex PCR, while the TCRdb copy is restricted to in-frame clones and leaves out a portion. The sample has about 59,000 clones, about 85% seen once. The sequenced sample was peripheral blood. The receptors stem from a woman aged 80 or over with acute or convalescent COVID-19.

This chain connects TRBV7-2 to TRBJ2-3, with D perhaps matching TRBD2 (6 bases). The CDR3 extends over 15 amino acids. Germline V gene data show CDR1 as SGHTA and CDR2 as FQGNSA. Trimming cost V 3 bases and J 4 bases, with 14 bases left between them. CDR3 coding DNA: TGTGCCAGCAGCTTCCGGGACTCCCCGGCAGATACGCAGTATTTT. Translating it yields CASSFRDSPADTQYF. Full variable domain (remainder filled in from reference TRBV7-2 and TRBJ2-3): GAGVSQSPSNKVTEKGKDVELRCDPISGHTALYWYRQSLGQGLEFLIYFQGNSAPDKSGLPSDRFSAERTGGSVSTLTIQRTQQEDSAVYLCASSFRDSPADTQYFGPGTRLTVL.

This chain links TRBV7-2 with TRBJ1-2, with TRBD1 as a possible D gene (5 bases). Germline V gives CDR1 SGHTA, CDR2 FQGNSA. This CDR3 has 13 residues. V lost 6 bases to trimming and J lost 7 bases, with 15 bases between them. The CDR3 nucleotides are TGTGCCAGCAGTTCGGCCCCGCAGGGTGGCTACACCTTC. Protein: CASSSAPQGGYTF.

CDR3 DNA: TGTGCCAGCAGATCTCAGGGGGCGCATGGCTACACCTTC. Its translation: CASRSQGAHGYTF. The chain combines TRBV3-1 (or the pseudogene TRBV3-2) with TRBJ1-2; 8 bases match TRBD1. The V segment lost 6 bases and the J segment 6 bases; nucleotides outside the gene matches: 6. The CDR3 consists of 13 residues. The V gene's germline CDR1 is LGHDT and CDR2 YNNKEL (reference sequence).

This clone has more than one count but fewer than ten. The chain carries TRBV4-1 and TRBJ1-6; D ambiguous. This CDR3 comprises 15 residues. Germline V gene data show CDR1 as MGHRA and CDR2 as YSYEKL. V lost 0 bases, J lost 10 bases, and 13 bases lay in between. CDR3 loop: CASSQDSVLGSPLHF. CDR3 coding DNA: TGCGCCAGCAGCCAAGATTCGGTCCTCGGGTCACCCCTCCACTTT.

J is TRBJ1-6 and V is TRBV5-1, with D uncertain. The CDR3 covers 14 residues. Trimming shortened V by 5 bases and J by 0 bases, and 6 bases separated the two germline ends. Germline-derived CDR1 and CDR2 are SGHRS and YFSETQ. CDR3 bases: TGCGCCAGCAGGTCCAGCTCCTATAATTCACCCCTCCACTTT. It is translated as CASRSSSYNSPLHF.

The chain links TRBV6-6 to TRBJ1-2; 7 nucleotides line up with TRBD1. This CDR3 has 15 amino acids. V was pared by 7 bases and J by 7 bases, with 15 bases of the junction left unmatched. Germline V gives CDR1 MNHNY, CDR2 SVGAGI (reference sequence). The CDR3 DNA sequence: TGTGCCAGCACCAACCAGGGACAGCAGTTGGGTGGCTACACCTTC. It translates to CASTNQGQQLGGYTF.

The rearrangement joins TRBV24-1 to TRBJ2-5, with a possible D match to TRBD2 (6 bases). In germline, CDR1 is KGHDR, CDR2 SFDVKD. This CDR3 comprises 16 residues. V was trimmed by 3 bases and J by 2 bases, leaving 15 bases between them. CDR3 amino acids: CATSDPRPGVQETQYF. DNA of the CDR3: TGTGCCACCAGTGATCCCCGACCGGGAGTGCAAGAGACCCAGTACTTC.

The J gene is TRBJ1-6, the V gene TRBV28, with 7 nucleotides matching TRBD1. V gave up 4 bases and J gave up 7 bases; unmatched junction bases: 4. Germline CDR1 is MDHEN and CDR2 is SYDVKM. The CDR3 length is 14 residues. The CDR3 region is CASSSTGINSPLHF. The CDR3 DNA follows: TGTGCCAGCAGTTCGACAGGGATCAATTCACCCCTCCACTTT.

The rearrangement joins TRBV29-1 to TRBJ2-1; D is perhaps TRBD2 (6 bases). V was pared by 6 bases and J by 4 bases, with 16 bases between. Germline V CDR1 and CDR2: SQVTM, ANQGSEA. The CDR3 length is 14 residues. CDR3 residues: CSVEWAGLYNEQFF. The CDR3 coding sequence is TGCAGCGTGGAATGGGCGGGATTATACAATGAGCAGTTCTTC.

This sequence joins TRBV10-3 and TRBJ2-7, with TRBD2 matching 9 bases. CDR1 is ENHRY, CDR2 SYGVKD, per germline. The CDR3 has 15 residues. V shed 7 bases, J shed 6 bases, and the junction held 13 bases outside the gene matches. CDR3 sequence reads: CAITPFAGGSSEQYF. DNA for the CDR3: TGTGCCATCACCCCCTTCGCGGGAGGGAGTAGCGAGCAGTACTTC.

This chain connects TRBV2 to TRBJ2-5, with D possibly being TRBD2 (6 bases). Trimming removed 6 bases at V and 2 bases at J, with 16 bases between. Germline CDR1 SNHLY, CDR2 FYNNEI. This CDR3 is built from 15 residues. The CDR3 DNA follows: TGTGCCAGCAGGGCCACCGGGACTCCGCAAGAGACCCAGTACTTC. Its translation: CASRATGTPQETQYF.

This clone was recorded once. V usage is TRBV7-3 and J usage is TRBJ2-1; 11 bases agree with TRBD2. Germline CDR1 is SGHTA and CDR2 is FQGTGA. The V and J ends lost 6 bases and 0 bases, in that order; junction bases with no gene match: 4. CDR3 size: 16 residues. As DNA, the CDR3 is TGTGCCAGCAGTTTTAGCGGGAGGGACTCCTACAATGAGCAGTTCTTC. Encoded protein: CASSFSGRDSYNEQFF.

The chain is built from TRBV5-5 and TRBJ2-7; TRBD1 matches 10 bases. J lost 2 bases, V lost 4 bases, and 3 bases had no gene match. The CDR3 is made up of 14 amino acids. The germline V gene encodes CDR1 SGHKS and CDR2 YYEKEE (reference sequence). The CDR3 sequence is CASSRTGGPYEQYF. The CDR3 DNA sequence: TGTGCCAGCAGCCGGACAGGGGGACCCTACGAGCAGTACTTC.

The CDR3 is CASSQASGSTDTQYF. CDR3 coding DNA: TGTGCCAGCAGCCAAGCTAGCGGGTCCACAGATACGCAGTATTTT. The chain joins TRBV3-1 (or the pseudogene TRBV3-2) to TRBJ2-3; TRBD2 matches at 8 bases. The V and J ends lost 1 base and 2 bases, in that order; junction bases with no gene match: 2. Germline assignment: CDR1 LGHDT and CDR2 YNNKEL (reference sequence). The CDR3 is 15 amino acids.

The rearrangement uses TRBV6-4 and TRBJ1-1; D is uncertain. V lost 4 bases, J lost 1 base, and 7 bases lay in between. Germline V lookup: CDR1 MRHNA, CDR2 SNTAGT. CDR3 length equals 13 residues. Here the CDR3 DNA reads TGTGCCAGCAGTGTGAACAGGAACACTGAAGCTTTCTTT. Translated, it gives CASSVNRNTEAFF.

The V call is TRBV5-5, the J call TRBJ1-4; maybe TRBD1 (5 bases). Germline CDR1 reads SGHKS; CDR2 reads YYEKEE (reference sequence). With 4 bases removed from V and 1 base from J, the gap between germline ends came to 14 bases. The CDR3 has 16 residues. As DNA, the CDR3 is TGTGCCAGCAGCGCTGGAGGGGCCAGAACTAATGAAAAACTGTTTTTT. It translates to CASSAGGARTNEKLFF.

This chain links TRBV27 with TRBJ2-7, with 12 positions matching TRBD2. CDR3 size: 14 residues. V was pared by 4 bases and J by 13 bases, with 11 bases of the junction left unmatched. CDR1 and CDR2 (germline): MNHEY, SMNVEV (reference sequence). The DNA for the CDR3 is TGTGCCAGCAGTTCAGGGACTAGCGGGCCTTCGAGCTACTTC. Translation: CASSSGTSGPSSYF.

Here the CDR3 reads CASSLAGGSSYNEQFF. The CDR3 bases are TGCGCCAGCAGCTTGGCGGGGGGTAGCTCCTACAATGAGCAGTTCTTC. The gene calls are TRBV5-1 and TRBJ2-1, with 7 bases identical to TRBD2. CDR3 length: 16 amino acids. The V and J ends lost 0 bases and 0 bases, in that order; junction bases with no gene match: 3. The germline V gene encodes CDR1 SGHRS and CDR2 YFSETQ. The complete variable domain, with remaining parts taken from reference TRBV5-1 and TRBJ2-1, reads KAGVTQTPRYLIKTRGQQVTLSCSPISGHRSVSWYQQTPGQGLQFLFEYFSETQRNKGNFPGRFSGRQFSNSRSEMNVSTLELGDSALYLCASSLAGGSSYNEQFFGPGTRLTVL.

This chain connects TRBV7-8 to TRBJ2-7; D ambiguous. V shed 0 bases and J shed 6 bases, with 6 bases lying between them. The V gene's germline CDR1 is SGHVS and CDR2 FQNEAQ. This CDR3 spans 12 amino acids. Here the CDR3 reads CASSLAYTEQYF. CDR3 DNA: TGTGCCAGCAGCTTAGCCTATACCGAGCAGTACTTC.

The CDR3 DNA is TGTGCCAGCAGCCAAACAGGAAACGAGCAGTACTTC. Its protein product is CASSQTGNEQYF. J is TRBJ2-7 and V is TRBV3-1 (or the pseudogene TRBV3-2); the D gene is possibly TRBD1 (5 bases). CDR1 and CDR2 from the germline V gene are LGHDT and YNNKEL (reference sequence). V was clipped by 2 bases and J by 5 bases, with 7 bases between them. The CDR3 spans 12 residues.